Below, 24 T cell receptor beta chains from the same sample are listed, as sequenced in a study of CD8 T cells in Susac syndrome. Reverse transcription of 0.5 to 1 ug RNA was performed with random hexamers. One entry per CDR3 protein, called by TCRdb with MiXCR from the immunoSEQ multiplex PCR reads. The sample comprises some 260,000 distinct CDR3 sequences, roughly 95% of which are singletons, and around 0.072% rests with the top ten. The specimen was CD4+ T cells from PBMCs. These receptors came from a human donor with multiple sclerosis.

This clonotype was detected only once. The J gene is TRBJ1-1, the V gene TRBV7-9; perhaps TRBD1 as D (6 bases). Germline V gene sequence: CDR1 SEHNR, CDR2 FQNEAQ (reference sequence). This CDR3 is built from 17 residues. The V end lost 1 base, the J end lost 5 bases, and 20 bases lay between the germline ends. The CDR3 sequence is CASSLGVDTQGWTEAFF. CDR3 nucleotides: TGTGCCAGCAGCTTAGGTGTGGACACCCAGGGGTGGACTGAAGCTTTCTTT. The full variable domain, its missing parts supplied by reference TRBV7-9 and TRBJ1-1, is DTGVSQNPRHKITKRGQNVTFRCDPISEHNRLYWYRQTLGQGPEFLTYFQNEAQLEKSRLLSDRFSAERPKGSFSTLEIQRTEQGDSAMYLCASSLGVDTQGWTEAFFGQGTRLTVV.

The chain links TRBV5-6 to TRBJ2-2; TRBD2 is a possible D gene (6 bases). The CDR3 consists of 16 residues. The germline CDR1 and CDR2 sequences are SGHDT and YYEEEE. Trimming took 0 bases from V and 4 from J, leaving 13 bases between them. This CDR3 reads CASSLGPTSSTGELFF. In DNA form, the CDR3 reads TGTGCCAGCAGCTTGGGACCGACTAGTTCCACCGGGGAGCTGTTTTTT.

CDR3 sequence: CASSPPGTAYGYTF. The CDR3 region has the DNA TGCGCCAGCAGCCCCCCCGGGACAGCCTATGGCTACACCTTC. V is TRBV4-1 and J is TRBJ1-2; 7 bases agree with TRBD1. Germline CDR1 reads MGHRA; CDR2 reads YSYEKL. This CDR3 is 14 amino acids long. Unmatched junction bases numbered 6, after V lost 4 bases and J lost 4 bases.

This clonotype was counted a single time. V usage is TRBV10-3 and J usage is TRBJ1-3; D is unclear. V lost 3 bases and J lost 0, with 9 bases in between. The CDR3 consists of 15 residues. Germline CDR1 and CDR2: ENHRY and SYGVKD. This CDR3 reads CAISDKGSSGNTIYF. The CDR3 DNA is TGTGCCATCAGTGATAAGGGTTCCTCTGGAAACACCATATATTTT.

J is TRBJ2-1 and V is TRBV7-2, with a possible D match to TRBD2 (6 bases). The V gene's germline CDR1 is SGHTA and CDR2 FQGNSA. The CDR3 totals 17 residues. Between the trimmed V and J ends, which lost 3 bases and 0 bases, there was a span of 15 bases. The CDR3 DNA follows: TGTGCCAGCAGCTTCGGAACACGGGGGAGCTCCTACAATGAGCAGTTCTTC. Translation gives CASSFGTRGSSYNEQFF.

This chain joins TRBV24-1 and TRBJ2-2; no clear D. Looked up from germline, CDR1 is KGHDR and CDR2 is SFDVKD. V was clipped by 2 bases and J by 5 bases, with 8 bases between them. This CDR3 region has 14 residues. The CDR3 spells CATSDSVGTGELFF. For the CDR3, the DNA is TGTGCCACCAGTGATTCCGTAGGAACCGGGGAGCTGTTTTTT.

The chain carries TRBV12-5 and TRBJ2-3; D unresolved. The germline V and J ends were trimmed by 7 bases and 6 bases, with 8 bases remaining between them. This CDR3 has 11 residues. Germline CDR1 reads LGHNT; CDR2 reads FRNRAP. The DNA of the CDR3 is TGTGCTAGTGCCCCAAGGGATACGCAGTATTTT. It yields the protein CASAPRDTQYF. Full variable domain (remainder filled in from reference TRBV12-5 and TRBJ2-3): DARVTQTPRHKVTEMGQEVTMRCQPILGHNTVFWYRQTMMQGLELLAYFRNRAPLDDSGMPKDRFSAEMPDATLATLKIQPSEPRDSAVYFCASAPRDTQYFGPGTRLTVL.

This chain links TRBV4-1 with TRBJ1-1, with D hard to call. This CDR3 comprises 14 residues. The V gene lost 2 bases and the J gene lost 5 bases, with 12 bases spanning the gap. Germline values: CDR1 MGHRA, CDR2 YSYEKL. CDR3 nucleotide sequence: TGCGCCAGCAGCCAACTTAGAGCGGGGACTGAAGCTTTCTTT. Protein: CASSQLRAGTEAFF.

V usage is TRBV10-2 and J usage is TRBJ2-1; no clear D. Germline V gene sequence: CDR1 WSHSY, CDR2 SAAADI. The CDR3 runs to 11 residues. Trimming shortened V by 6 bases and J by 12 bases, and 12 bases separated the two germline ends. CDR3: CASRTSLGQFF. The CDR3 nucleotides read TGCGCCAGCAGGACCTCGCTGGGGCAGTTCTTC.

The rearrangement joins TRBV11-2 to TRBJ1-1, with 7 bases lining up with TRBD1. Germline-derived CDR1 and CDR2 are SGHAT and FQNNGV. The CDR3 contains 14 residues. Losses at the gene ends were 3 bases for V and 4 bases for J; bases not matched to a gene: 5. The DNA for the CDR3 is TGTGCCAGCAGCTTCAGGGGGAGTGGCACTGAAGCTTTCTTT. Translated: CASSFRGSGTEAFF.

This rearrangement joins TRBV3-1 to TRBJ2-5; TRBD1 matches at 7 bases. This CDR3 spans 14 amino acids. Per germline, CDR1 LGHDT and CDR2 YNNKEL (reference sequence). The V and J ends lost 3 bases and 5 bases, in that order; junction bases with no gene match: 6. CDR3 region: CASSHTGAGETQYF. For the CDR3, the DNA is TGTGCCAGCAGCCATACAGGGGCCGGTGAGACCCAGTACTTC.

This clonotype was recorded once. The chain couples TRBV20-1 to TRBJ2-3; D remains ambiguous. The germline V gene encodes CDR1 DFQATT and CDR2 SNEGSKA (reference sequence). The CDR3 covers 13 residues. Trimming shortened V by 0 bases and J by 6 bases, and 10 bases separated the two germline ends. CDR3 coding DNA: TGCAGTGCTAGAGATTCCCCCGGGGATACGCAGTATTTT. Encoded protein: CSARDSPGDTQYF.

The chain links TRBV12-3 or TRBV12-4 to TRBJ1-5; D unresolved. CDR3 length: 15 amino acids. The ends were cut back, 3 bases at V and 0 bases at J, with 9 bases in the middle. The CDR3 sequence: CASSFNGDSNQPQHF. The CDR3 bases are TGTGCCAGCAGTTTCAACGGCGATAGCAATCAGCCCCAGCATTTT.

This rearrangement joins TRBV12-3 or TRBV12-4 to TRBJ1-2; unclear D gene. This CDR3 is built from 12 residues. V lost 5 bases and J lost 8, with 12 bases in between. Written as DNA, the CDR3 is TGTGCCAGCAGTCGTCCCCTTTTGGGCTACACCTTC. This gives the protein CASSRPLLGYTF.

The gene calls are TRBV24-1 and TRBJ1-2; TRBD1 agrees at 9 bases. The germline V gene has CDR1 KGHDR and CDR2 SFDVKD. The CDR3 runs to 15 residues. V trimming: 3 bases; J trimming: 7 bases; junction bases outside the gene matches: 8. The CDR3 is CATSDPRTGEIGYTF. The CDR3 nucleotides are TGTGCCACCAGTGATCCGCGGACAGGGGAGATTGGCTACACCTTC.

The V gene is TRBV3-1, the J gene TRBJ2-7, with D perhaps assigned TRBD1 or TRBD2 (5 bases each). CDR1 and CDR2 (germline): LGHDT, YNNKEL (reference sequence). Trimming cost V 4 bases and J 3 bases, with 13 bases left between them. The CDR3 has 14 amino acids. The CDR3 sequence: CASSPPGQVYEQYF. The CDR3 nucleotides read TGTGCCAGCAGCCCGCCGGGGCAGGTCTACGAGCAGTACTTC.

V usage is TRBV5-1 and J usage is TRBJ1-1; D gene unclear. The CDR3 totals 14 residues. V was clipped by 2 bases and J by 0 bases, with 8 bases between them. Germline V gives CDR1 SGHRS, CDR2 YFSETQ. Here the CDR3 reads CASSLSDLNTEAFF. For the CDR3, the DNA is TGCGCCAGCAGCTTATCCGACTTGAACACTGAAGCTTTCTTT.

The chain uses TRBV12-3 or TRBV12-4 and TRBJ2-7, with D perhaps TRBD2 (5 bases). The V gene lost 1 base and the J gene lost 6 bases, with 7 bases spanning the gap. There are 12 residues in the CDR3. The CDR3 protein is CASSLVASEQYF. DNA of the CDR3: TGTGCCAGCAGTTTAGTAGCGAGCGAGCAGTACTTC.

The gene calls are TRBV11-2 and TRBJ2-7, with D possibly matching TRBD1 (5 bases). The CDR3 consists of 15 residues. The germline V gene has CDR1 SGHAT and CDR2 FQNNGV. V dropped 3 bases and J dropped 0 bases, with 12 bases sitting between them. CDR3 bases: TGTGCCAGCAGCTTGCAAGGGGTCACCTCCTACGAGCAGTACTTC. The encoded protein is CASSLQGVTSYEQYF.

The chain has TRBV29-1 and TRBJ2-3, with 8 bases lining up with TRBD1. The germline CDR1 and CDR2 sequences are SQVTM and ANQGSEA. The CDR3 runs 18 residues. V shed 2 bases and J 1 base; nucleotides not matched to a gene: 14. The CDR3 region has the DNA TGCAGCGTTGAATTTCGGACAGGGCTACTCATGGGCACAGATACGCAGTATTTT. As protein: CSVEFRTGLLMGTDTQYF.

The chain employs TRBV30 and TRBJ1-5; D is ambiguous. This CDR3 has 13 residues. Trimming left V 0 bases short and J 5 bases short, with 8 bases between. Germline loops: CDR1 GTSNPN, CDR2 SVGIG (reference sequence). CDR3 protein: CAWSVMRDQPQHF. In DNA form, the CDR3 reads TGTGCCTGGAGTGTAATGCGGGATCAGCCCCAGCATTTT.

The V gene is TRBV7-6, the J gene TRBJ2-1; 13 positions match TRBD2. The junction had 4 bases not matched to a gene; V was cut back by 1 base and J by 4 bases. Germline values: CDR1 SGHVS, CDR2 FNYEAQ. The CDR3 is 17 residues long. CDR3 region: CASSLVGTSGIYNEQFF. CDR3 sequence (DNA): TGTGCCAGCAGCTTAGTCGGGACTAGCGGGATATACAATGAGCAGTTCTTC.

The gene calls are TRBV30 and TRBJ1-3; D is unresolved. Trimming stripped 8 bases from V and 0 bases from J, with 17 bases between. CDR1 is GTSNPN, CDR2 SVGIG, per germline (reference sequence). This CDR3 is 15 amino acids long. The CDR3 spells CAGRLTPYSGNTIYF. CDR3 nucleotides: TGTGCCGGCCGCTTGACACCCTACTCTGGAAACACCATATATTTT. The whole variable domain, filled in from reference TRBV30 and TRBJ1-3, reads SQTIHQWPATLVQPVGSPLSLECTVEGTSNPNLYWYRQAAGRGLQLLFYSVGIGQISSEVPQNLSASRPQDRQFILSSKKLLLSDSGFYLCAGRLTPYSGNTIYFGEGSWLTVV.

CDR3 loop: CASSKAHTNTEAFF. In DNA, the CDR3 is TGTGCCAGCAGCAAAGCGCACACGAACACTGAAGCTTTCTTT. The chain recombines TRBV21-1 with TRBJ1-1. TRBV21-1 is a pseudogene segment. CDR3 length: 14 residues.